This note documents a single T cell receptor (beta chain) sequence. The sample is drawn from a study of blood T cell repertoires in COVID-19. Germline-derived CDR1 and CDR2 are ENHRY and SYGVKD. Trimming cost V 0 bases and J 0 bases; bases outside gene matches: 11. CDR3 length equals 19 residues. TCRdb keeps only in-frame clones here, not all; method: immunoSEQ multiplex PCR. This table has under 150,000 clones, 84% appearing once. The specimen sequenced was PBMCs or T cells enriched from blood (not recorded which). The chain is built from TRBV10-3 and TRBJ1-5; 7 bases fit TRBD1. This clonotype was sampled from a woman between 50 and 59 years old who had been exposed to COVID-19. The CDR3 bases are TGTGCCATCAGTGAGTCAAGGGGAGGCCCAGGGGGTAGCAATCAGCCCCAGCATTTT. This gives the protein CAISESRGGPGGSNQPQHF.